This TCR beta chain was documented in a study of response to subunit inactivated influenza vaccine. The CDR3 has 15 amino acids. V lost 0 bases and J lost 3, with 10 bases in between. The germline V gene encodes CDR1 SGHDT and CDR2 YYEEEE. This clonotype was picked up a small number of times. Its cognate antigen is unknown. Study outcomes and limitations: The authors offered the suggestion that each seasonal influenza vaccination recruits few new T cells.

MiXCR, applied by TCRdb to the RT-PCR reads, yields one record per CDR3 protein. This repertoire shows about 650,000 distinct CDR3 sequences, 11% to 15% found once; its top ten account for about 7.4%. The TCR comes from a man aged 45-60 years who received an inactivated influenza vaccine. The sample was PBMCs from blood, taken 14 to 15 days before vaccination. The chain couples TRBV5-6 to TRBJ2-1; a possible D gene is TRBD2 (6 bases). CDR3 in amino acids: CASSLGGTLYNEQFF. In DNA form, the CDR3 reads TGTGCCAGCAGCTTGGGCGGGACGCTCTACAATGAGCAGTTCTTC.